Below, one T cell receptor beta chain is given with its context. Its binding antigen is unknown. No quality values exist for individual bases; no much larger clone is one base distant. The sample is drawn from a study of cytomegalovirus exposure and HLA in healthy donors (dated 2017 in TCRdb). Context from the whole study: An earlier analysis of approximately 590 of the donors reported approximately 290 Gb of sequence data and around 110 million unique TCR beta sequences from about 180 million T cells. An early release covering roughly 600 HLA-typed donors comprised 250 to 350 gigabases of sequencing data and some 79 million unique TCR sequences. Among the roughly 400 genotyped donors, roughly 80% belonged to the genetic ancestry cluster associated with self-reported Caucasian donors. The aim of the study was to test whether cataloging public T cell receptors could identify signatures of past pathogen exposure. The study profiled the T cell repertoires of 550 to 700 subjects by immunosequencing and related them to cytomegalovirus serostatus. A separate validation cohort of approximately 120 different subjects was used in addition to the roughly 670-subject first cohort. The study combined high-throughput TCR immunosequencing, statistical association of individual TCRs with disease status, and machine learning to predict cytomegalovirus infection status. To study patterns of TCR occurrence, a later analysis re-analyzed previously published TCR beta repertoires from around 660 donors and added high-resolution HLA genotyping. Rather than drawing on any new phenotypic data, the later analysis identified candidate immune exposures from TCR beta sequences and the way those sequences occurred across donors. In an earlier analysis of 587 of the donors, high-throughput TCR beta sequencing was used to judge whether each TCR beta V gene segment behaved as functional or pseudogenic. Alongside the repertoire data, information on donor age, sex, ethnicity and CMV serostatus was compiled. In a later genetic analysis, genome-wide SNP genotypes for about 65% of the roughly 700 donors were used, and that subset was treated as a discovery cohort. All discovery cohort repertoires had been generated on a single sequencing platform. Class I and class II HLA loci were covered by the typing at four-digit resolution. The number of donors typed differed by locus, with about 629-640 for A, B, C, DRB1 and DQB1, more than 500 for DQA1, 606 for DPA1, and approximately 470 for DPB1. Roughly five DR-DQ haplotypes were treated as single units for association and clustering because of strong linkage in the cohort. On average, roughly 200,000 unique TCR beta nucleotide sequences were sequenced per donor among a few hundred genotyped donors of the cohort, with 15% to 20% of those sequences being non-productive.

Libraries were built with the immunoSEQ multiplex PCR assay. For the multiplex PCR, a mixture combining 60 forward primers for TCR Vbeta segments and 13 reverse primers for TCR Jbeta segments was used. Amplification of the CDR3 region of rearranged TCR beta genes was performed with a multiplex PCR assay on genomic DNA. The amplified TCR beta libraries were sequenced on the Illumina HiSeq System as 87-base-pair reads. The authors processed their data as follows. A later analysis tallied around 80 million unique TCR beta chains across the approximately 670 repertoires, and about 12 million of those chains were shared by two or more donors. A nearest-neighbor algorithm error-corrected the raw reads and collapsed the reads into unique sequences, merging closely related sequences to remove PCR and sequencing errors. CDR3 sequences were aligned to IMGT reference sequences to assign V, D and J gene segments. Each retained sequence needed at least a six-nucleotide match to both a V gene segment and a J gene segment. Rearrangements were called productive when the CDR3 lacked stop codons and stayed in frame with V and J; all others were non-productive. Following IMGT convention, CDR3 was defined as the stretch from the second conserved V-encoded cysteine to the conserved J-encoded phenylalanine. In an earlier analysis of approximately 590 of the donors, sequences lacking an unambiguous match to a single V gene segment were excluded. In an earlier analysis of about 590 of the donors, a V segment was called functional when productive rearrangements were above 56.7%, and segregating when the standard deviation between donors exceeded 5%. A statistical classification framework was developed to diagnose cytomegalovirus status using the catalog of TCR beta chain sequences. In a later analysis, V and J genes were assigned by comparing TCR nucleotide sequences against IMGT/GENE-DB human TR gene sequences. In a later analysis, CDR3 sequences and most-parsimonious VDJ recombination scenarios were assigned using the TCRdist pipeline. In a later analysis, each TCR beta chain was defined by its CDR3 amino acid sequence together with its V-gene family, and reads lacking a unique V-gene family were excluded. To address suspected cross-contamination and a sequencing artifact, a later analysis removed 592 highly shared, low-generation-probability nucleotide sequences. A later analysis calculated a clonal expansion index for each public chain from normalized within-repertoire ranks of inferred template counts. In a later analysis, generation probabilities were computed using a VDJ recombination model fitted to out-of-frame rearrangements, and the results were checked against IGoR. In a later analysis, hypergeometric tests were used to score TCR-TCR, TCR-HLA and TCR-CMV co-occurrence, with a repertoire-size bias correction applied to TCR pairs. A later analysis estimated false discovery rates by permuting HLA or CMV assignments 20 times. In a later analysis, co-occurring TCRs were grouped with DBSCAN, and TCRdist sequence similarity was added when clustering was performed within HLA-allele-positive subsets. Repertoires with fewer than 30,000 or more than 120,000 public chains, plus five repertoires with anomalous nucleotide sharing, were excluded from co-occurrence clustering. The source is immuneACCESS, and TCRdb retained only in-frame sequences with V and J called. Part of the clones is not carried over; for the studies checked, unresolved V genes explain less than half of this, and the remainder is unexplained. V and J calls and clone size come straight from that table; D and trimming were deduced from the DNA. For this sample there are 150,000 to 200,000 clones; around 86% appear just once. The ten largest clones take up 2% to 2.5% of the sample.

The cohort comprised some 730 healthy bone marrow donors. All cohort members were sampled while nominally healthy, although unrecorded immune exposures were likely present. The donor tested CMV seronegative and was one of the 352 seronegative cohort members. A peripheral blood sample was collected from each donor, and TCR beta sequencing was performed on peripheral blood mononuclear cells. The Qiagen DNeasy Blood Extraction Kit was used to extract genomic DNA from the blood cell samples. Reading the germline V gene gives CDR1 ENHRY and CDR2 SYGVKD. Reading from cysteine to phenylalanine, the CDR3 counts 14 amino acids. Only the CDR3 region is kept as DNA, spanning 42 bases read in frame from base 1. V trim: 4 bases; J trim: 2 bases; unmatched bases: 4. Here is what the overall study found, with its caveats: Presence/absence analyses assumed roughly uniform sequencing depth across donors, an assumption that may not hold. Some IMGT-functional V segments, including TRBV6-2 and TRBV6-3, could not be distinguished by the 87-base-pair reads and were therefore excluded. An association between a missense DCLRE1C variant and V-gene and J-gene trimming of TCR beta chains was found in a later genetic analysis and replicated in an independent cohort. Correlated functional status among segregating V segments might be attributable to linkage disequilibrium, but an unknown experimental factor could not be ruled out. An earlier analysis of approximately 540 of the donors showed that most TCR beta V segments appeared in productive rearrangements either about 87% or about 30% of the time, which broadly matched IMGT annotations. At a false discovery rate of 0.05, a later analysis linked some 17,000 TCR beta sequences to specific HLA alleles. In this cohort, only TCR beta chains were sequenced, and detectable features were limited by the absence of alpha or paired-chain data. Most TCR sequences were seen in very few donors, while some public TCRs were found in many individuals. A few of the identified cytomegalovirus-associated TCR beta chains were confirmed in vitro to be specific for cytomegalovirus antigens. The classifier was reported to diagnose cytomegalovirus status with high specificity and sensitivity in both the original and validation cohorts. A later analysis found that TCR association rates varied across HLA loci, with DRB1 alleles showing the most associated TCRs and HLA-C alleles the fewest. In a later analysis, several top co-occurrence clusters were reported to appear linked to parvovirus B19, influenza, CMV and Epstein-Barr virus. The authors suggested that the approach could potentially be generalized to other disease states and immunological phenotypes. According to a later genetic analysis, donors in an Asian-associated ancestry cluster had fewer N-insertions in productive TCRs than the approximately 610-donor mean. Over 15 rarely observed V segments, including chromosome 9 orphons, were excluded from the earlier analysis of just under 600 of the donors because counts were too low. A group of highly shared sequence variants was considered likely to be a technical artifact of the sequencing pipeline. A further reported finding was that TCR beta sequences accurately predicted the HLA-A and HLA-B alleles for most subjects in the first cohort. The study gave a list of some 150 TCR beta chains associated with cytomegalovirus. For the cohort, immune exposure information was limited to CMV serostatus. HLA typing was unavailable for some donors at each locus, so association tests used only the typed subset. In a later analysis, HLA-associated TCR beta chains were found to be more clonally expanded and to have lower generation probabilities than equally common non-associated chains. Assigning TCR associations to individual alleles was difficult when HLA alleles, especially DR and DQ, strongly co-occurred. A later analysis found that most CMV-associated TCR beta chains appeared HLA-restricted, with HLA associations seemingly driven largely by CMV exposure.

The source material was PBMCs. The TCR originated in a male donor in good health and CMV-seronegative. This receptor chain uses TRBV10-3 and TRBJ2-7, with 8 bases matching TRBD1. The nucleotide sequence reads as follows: TGTGCCATCAGTGTAAGACAGGGGACCTACGAGCAGTACTTC. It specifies CAISVRQGTYEQYF.